This TCR beta chain was observed in a study of post-analysis software for immune sequencing data. In the study overall: Both relapsing-remitting and secondary progressive multiple sclerosis featured among the disease courses, as did progressive-relapsing multiple sclerosis. Broader study findings: Patients showed TRBV5-6, TRBV5-1 and TRBV20-1 among several TRBV segments more frequent than in controls.

Carried by the TCR beta cDNA libraries were unique molecular identifiers. TCRdb called the PCR reads again in MiXCR, with one record for every CDR3 protein. The sample lists about 820,000 distinct CDR3 sequences; roughly 58% were seen once. The J segment lost 6 bases and the V segment lost 5 bases, leaving 10 bases of the junction unmatched. Germline CDR1 is SGHVS and CDR2 is FQNEAQ. CDR3 length equals 15 residues. This clonotype was found a few times. What it recognizes is unknown. Sequencing was carried out using blood. The chain is built from TRBV7-8 and TRBJ2-5, with 9 bases fitting TRBD2. This receptor was taken from a girl aged 10-17 years with multiple sclerosis. The CDR3 spells CASSLEGGRVKTQYF. CDR3 bases: TGTGCCAGCAGCCTAGAGGGCGGGAGGGTAAAGACCCAGTACTTC.